A selection of T cell receptor beta chains follows, all from one sample in a study of cytomegalovirus exposure and HLA in healthy donors. Assay used: immunoSEQ multiplex PCR; TCRdb lists only in-frame clones, some missing. The table records roughly 180,000 clones, about 89% of them present only once. Source material: PBMCs. The source is a man aged 25 to 40 in good health and CMV-seropositive. Each CDR3 is given with its conserved first and last residue. A D gene is named only where the DNA matches it firmly. Clone size is stated in some rows and not others, as once, few, many or a class when expanded.

j_gene: TRBJ2-4
abundance: .
d_gene: .
v_gene: TRBV13
CDR3nt: TGTGCCAGCAGCCCTCAGGAGGGCGCCAAAAACATTCAGTACTTC
CDR3aa: CASSPQEGAKNIQYF

j_gene: TRBJ2-3
abundance: once
d_gene: TRBD2
v_gene: TRBV9
CDR3nt: TGTGCCAGCAGCGTAGGGTTAGCGGGGGACACAGATACGCAGTATTTT
CDR3aa: CASSVGLAGDTDTQYF

j_gene: TRBJ2-3
abundance: once
d_gene: .
v_gene: TRBV2
CDR3nt: TGTGCCAGCAGTACGAGGGTAGATACGCAGTATTTT
CDR3aa: CASSTRVDTQYF

j_gene: TRBJ1-5
abundance: .
d_gene: TRBD1
v_gene: TRBV19
CDR3nt: TGTGCCAGTAGTCAGAAAGGACAGGTGGATCAGCCCCAGCATTTT
CDR3aa: CASSQKGQVDQPQHF

j_gene: TRBJ2-7
abundance: .
d_gene: .
v_gene: TRBV9
CDR3nt: TGTGCCAGCAGCGCCCGGGACCGAGCCTACGAGCAGTACTTC
CDR3aa: CASSARDRAYEQYF

j_gene: TRBJ2-5
abundance: .
d_gene: TRBD2
v_gene: TRBV7-2
CDR3nt: TGTGCCAGCAGCTTAGGGGGGAGGGGAGAGACCCAGTACTTC
CDR3aa: CASSLGGRGETQYF

j_gene: TRBJ2-3
abundance: .
d_gene: .
v_gene: TRBV29-1
CDR3nt: TGCAGCGTTCGGTTCGGAGATACGCAGTATTTT
CDR3aa: CSVRFGDTQYF

j_gene: TRBJ2-7
abundance: .
d_gene: TRBD2
v_gene: TRBV15
CDR3nt: TGTGCCACCAGCAGAGATAGCGGGGGGATCAACGAGCAGTACTTC
CDR3aa: CATSRDSGGINEQYF

j_gene: TRBJ2-7
abundance: .
d_gene: .
v_gene: TRBV6-5
CDR3nt: TGTGCCAGCAGTCCTCTTCGCGGGGAGTTCTACGAGCAGTACTTC
CDR3aa: CASSPLRGEFYEQYF

j_gene: TRBJ1-5
abundance: .
d_gene: TRBD1
v_gene: TRBV6-5
CDR3nt: TGTGCCAGCAGACCCAGGACAGGGGATCAGCCCCAGCATTTT
CDR3aa: CASRPRTGDQPQHF

j_gene: TRBJ2-1
abundance: .
d_gene: .
v_gene: TRBV29-1
CDR3nt: TGCAGCGTTGAGTCTAGTTTCTTGGGGAATGAGCAGTTCTTC
CDR3aa: CSVESSFLGNEQFF

j_gene: TRBJ1-1
abundance: few
d_gene: .
v_gene: TRBV11-1
CDR3nt: TGTGCCAGCAGCTTAGGCGGGCAGGGGCCGGGTGAAGCTTTCTTT
CDR3aa: CASSLGGQGPGEAFF

j_gene: TRBJ1-5
abundance: .
d_gene: .
v_gene: TRBV15
CDR3nt: TGTGCCACCAGCAGAGGGGGCAATCAGCCCCAGCATTTT
CDR3aa: CATSRGGNQPQHF

j_gene: TRBJ2-3
abundance: .
d_gene: .
v_gene: TRBV6-5
CDR3nt: TGTGCCAGCAGTTACCTGCGGGGGACAACAGATACGCAGTATTTT
CDR3aa: CASSYLRGTTDTQYF

j_gene: TRBJ1-5
abundance: .
d_gene: .
v_gene: TRBV5-6
CDR3nt: TGTGCCAGCAGCTTGGGGCAGCTACATCAGCCCCAGCATTTT
CDR3aa: CASSLGQLHQPQHF

j_gene: TRBJ1-2
abundance: .
d_gene: TRBD1
v_gene: TRBV7-8
CDR3nt: TGTGCCAGCAGCTCGCCCGGACAGGACCGCATTGCCGGGGGCTACACCTTC
CDR3aa: CASSSPGQDRIAGGYTF

j_gene: TRBJ2-2
abundance: .
d_gene: .
v_gene: TRBV25-1
CDR3nt: TGTGCCAGCAGATTGGGCGGCCCGAACACCGGGGAGCTGTTTTTT
CDR3aa: CASRLGGPNTGELFF

j_gene: TRBJ1-2
abundance: .
d_gene: .
v_gene: TRBV5-1
CDR3nt: TGCGCCAGCAGCTTGGACCCTGATGGCTACACCTTC
CDR3aa: CASSLDPDGYTF

j_gene: TRBJ2-3
abundance: .
d_gene: .
v_gene: TRBV4-3
CDR3nt: TGCGCCAGCAGCCAAGATTGGTTGGGAGATACGCAGTATTTT
CDR3aa: CASSQDWLGDTQYF

j_gene: TRBJ2-5
abundance: .
d_gene: TRBD1
v_gene: TRBV7-2
CDR3nt: TGTGCCAGCAGCTTTTCCAGGGGGCAAGAGACCCAGTACTTC
CDR3aa: CASSFSRGQETQYF

j_gene: TRBJ1-1
abundance: once
d_gene: .
v_gene: TRBV6-5
CDR3nt: TGTGCCAGCGCTAGATACAGGTCGGAAGCTTTCTTT
CDR3aa: CASARYRSEAFF

j_gene: TRBJ1-5
abundance: .
d_gene: .
v_gene: TRBV19
CDR3nt: TGTGCCAGTAGTATACAGGGGCAGAATCAGCCCCAGCATTTT
CDR3aa: CASSIQGQNQPQHF

j_gene: TRBJ1-2
abundance: .
d_gene: TRBD1
v_gene: TRBV27
CDR3nt: TGTGCCAGCAGTCCGACAGGGGCTCAAGATTATGGCTACACCTTC
CDR3aa: CASSPTGAQDYGYTF

j_gene: TRBJ1-1
abundance: .
d_gene: .
v_gene: TRBV7-2
CDR3nt: TGTGCCAGCACCTCCGGGACATCGGTGGGTATGAACACTGAAGCTTTCTTT
CDR3aa: CASTSGTSVGMNTEAFF

j_gene: TRBJ2-7
abundance: .
d_gene: TRBD2
v_gene: TRBV5-4
CDR3nt: TGTGCCAGCAGCTTTGGGGGGGCCTACGAGCAGTACTTC
CDR3aa: CASSFGGAYEQYF

j_gene: TRBJ2-5
abundance: .
d_gene: .
v_gene: TRBV7-8
CDR3nt: TGTGCCAGCAGCTTAGGGCGGGGCCAAGAGACCCAGTACTTC
CDR3aa: CASSLGRGQETQYF

j_gene: TRBJ1-2
abundance: .
d_gene: TRBD1
v_gene: TRBV7-6
CDR3nt: TGTGCCAGCAGCTTAGTGAACAGGGGTTCTCTCACCTTC
CDR3aa: CASSLVNRGSLTF

j_gene: TRBJ2-7
abundance: few
d_gene: TRBD1
v_gene: TRBV5-1
CDR3nt: TGCGCCAGCAGACATACTCAGGGGACAGCCTACGAGCAGTACTTC
CDR3aa: CASRHTQGTAYEQYF

j_gene: TRBJ2-3
abundance: .
d_gene: TRBD1
v_gene: TRBV2
CDR3nt: TGTGCCAGCAGCCCACAGGGGGCAGAAGATACGCAGTATTTT
CDR3aa: CASSPQGAEDTQYF

j_gene: TRBJ1-2
abundance: few
d_gene: .
v_gene: TRBV15
CDR3nt: TGTGCCACCAGCAGAGATCGAGTACGGGACTATGGCTACACCTTC
CDR3aa: CATSRDRVRDYGYTF

j_gene: TRBJ1-3
abundance: .
d_gene: .
v_gene: TRBV5-4
CDR3nt: TGTGCCAGCTACCGCCGGGACTCTGGAAACACCATATATTTT
CDR3aa: CASYRRDSGNTIYF

j_gene: TRBJ2-7
abundance: few
d_gene: .
v_gene: TRBV27
CDR3nt: TGTGCCAGCAGTCCTCCAGGGGTGGGACAGTACTTC
CDR3aa: CASSPPGVGQYF

j_gene: TRBJ2-7
abundance: .
d_gene: TRBD1
v_gene: TRBV5-1
CDR3nt: TGCGCCAGCAGCTTGTTTGGGACAGGGGAAACCTACGAGCAGTACTTC
CDR3aa: CASSLFGTGETYEQYF

j_gene: TRBJ2-1
abundance: .
d_gene: TRBD1
v_gene: TRBV7-7
CDR3nt: TGTGCCAGCAGCCCAATTCCCCGACAGGGCCTTAGCTCCTACAATGAGCAGTTCTTC
CDR3aa: CASSPIPRQGLSSYNEQFF

j_gene: TRBJ2-7
abundance: .
d_gene: TRBD2
v_gene: TRBV18
CDR3nt: TGTGCCAGCTCAAGAGCGGGAGGTGGGCTTAGCTCCTACGAGCAGTACTTC
CDR3aa: CASSRAGGGLSSYEQYF

j_gene: TRBJ2-2
abundance: .
d_gene: .
v_gene: TRBV7-3
CDR3nt: TGTGCCAGCAGCTTTCGACAGACCGGGGAGCTGTTTTTT
CDR3aa: CASSFRQTGELFF

j_gene: TRBJ2-7
abundance: .
d_gene: TRBD2
v_gene: TRBV7-9
CDR3nt: TGTGCCAGCAGCCGACTAGCGGGAACGTCCTACGAGCAGTACTTC
CDR3aa: CASSRLAGTSYEQYF